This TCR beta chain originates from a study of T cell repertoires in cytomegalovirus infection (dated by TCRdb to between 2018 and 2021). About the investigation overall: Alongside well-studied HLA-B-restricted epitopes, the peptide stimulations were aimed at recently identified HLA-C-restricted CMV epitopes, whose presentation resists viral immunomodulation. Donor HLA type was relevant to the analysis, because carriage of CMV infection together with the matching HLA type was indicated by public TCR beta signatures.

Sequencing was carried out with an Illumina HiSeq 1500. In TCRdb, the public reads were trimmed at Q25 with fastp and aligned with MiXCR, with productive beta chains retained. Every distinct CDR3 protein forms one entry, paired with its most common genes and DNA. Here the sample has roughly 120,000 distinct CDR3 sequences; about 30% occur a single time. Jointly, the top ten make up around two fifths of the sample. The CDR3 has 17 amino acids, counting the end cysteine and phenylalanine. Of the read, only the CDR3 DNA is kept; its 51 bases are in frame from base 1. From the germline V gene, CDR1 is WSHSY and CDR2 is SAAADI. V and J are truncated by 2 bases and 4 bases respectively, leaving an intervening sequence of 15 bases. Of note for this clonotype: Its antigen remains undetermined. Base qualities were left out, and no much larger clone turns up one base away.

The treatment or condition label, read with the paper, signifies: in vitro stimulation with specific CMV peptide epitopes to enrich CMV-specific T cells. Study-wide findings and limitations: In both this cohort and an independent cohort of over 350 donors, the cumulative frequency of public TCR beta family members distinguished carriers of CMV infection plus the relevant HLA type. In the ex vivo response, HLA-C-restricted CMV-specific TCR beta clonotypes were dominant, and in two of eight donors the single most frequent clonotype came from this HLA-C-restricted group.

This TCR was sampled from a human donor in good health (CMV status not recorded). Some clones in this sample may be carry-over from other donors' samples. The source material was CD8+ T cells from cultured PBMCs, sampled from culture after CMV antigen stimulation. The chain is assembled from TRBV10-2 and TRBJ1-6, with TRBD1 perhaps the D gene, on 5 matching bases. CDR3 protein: CASSERAGRMYNSPLHF. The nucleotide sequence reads TGCGCCAGCAGTGAGCGCGCGGGACGGATGTATAATTCACCCCTCCACTTT.